The present TCR beta chain was sequenced within a study of blood T cell repertoires in COVID-19. Study background: Acute-phase and convalescent COVID-19 samples originated in the United States, Italy and Spain. PBMCs, B-cell-depleted T cells, or T cells provided the cDNA or gDNA that made up the material.

Germline CDR1 is SNHLY and CDR2 is FYNNEI. The CDR3 spans 16 residues. Trimming took 3 bases from V and 4 from J; bases not matched to a gene: 7. The study assigned cohorts using participant-reported clinical history. The table came from immunoSEQ multiplex PCR; TCRdb's copy has only in-frame clones and leaves some out. Of around 300,000 clones in the sample, around 87% were seen once. The gene calls are TRBV2 and TRBJ1-5, with 9 nucleotides matching TRBD1. The receptor's source is a woman aged 18-29 years who had recovered from COVID-19. Sequencing was carried out using PBMCs or T cells enriched from blood (not recorded which). The CDR3, as DNA: TGTGCCAGCAGTGAGGGGGACAGGGAGTTTAATCAGCCCCAGCATTTT. It encodes CASSEGDREFNQPQHF.